A single sample is the source of the 8 T cell receptor beta chains below, sequenced in a study of T cell responses to AZD1222 COVID-19 vaccine (dated by TCRdb to the early 2020s). Library generation was performed with the immunoSEQ multiplex PCR assay. TCRdb's version of the immuneACCESS table is confined to in-frame rearrangements and falls short of the full clone set. An unresolved V gene accounts for under half of the shortfall where checked; the remainder is of unknown origin. The sample profile shows some 150,000 clones; approximately 92% of them were found once. Of the sample, about 3.3% falls within the top ten clones. In the paper's terms, the time point label means: about 28 days (+/-7) after the second vaccine dose. The sample here was peripheral blood, taken 28 days after the second AZD1222 dose. The source is an adult who received the AZD1222 COVID-19 vaccine.

V gene TRBV27 combines with J gene TRBJ1-1; D is ambiguous. V gave up 7 bases and J gave up 6 bases, with 15 bases separating them. The V gene's germline CDR1 is MNHEY and CDR2 SMNVEV (reference sequence). CDR3 size: 13 residues. CDR3 DNA: TGTGCCAGCACCGACGGAGGTGGCTCTGAAGCTTTCTTT. This sequence encodes CASTDGGGSEAFF.

About this clone: At one end the junction does not follow the germline gene, possibly because of a read error. V is TRBV7-7 and J is TRBJ2-2, with 12 bases aligning to TRBD1. The CDR3 runs 15 residues. The V gene's germline CDR1 is SSHAT and CDR2 FNYEAQ (reference sequence). The CDR3 protein is CAISLGQGATGELFF. Here the CDR3 DNA reads TGTGCCATCAGCCTGGGACAGGGGGCAACCGGGGAGCTGTTTTTT.

This clone was seen at least ten times. V gene TRBV15 combines with J gene TRBJ2-7, with 9 bases fitting TRBD1. The V segment lost 0 bases and the J segment 2 bases; nucleotides outside the gene matches: 2. The CDR3 loop spans 15 amino acids. Per the germline V gene, CDR1 is LNHNV and CDR2 is YYDKDF (reference sequence). The CDR3 nucleotides are TGTGCCACCAGCAGAGAGAGGACAGGGGCCTACGAGCAGTACTTC. Protein product: CATSRERTGAYEQYF.

The chain employs TRBV29-1 and TRBJ1-1; D unclear. Trimming shortened V by 7 bases and J by 3 bases, and 6 bases separated the two germline ends. The length of the CDR3 is 10 residues. Germline values: CDR1 SQVTM, CDR2 ANQGSEA. As DNA, the CDR3 is TGCAGCGCCCACTACACTGAAGCTTTCTTT. Translated: CSAHYTEAFF.

In DNA form, the CDR3 reads TGTGCCATCAGTGCAGGGTATAATGAAAAACTGTTTTTT. Translation: CAISAGYNEKLFF. The chain couples TRBV10-3 to TRBJ1-4; tentative D call: TRBD1 (5 bases). This CDR3 comprises 13 residues. V was trimmed by 4 bases and J by 4 bases, leaving 7 bases between them. In germline, CDR1 is ENHRY, CDR2 SYGVKD.

V and J are TRBV3-1 (or the pseudogene TRBV3-2) and TRBJ2-5; D is unresolved. V was cut by 4 bases and J by 2 bases, with 11 bases left in between. The CDR3 totals 14 residues. Germline CDR1 is LGHDT and CDR2 is YNNKEL (reference sequence). The DNA for the CDR3 is TGTGCCAGCAGCCGGGCCGCGGCTCAAGAGACCCAGTACTTC. This codes for CASSRAAAQETQYF.

This sequence joins TRBV3-1 (or the pseudogene TRBV3-2) and TRBJ2-1, with D unclear. Germline V gene data show CDR1 as LGHDT and CDR2 as YNNKEL (reference sequence). V was cut by 4 bases and J by 6 bases, with 22 bases left in between. The CDR3 runs to 17 residues. The CDR3 DNA is TGTGCCAGCAGCCCAATCTTGTCGGGTCTCTCCCCCAATGAGCAGTTCTTC. This sequence encodes CASSPILSGLSPNEQFF.

The J gene is TRBJ2-5, the V gene TRBV7-2; 11 positions agree with TRBD2. The CDR3 spans 14 residues. Germline V gives CDR1 SGHTA, CDR2 FQGNSA. Trimming cost V 3 bases and J 4 bases; bases outside gene matches: 1. This chain's CDR3 is CASSFSGRGETQYF. CDR3 coding DNA: TGTGCCAGCAGCTTTAGCGGGAGGGGAGAGACCCAGTACTTC.